The rows below give T cell receptor beta chains drawn from one sample of a study of T cell responses to AZD1222 COVID-19 vaccine. The data were produced by immunoSEQ multiplex PCR, yet TCRdb's version contains in-frame clones alone and is incomplete. This repertoire shows fewer than 150,000 clones, approximately 86% found once; its top ten account for 4.5% to 7%. The specimen was peripheral blood, collected 28 days after the second AZD1222 dose. The receptors shown here come from an adult who received the AZD1222 COVID-19 vaccine. Each CDR3 is given with its conserved first and last residue. The D gene is left open where the match is weak. Not every row has a clone size; where given, it reads once, few, many or a size class.

cdr3_aa	cdr3_nt	j_call	d_call	clone_size	v_call
CASSRVSGGLTGTDTQYF	TGTGCCAGCTCCCGAGTTTCGGGGGGGCTTACTGGCACAGATACGCAGTATTTT	TRBJ2-3	TRBD2	.	TRBV18
CASSHSNQPQHF	TGTGCCAGCAGCCATAGCAATCAGCCCCAGCATTTT	TRBJ1-5	.	.	TRBV28
CASSLGVRETQYF	TGTGCCAGCAGTTTGGGCGTACGGGAGACCCAGTACTTC	TRBJ2-5	.	.	TRBV27
CASSLSVNEQYF	TGTGCCAGCAGCTTGTCGGTGAACGAGCAGTACTTC	TRBJ2-7	.	.	TRBV5-6
CASREGDQPQHF	TGTGCCAGCCGGGAGGGGGATCAGCCCCAGCATTTT	TRBJ1-5	.	few	TRBV18
CASSQDRGQEQFF	TGTGCCAGCAGCCAAGATCGAGGGCAAGAGCAGTTCTTC	TRBJ2-1	.	.	TRBV3-1/TRBV3-2
CASSQDTAGDYGYTF	TGTGCCAGCAGCCAAGATACGGCCGGGGACTATGGCTACACCTTC	TRBJ1-2	.	.	TRBV3-1/TRBV3-2
CASSPNYSGNTIYF	TGTGCCAGCAGCCCAAATTACTCTGGAAACACCATATATTTT	TRBJ1-3	.	once	TRBV11-3
CASSRGVGEKLFF	TGTGCCAGCAGTCGGGGAGTCGGTGAAAAACTGTTTTTT	TRBJ1-4	.	.	TRBV28
CASSLETPNYGYTF	TGCGCCAGCAGCTTAGAGACCCCTAACTATGGCTACACCTTC	TRBJ1-2	.	.	TRBV5-1
CASSLFGTGVFGGEQFF	TGTGCCAGCAGCTTGTTTGGGACAGGGGTTTTCGGAGGTGAGCAGTTCTTC	TRBJ2-1	TRBD1	.	TRBV5-4
CASSLGPDSPLHF	TGCGCCAGCAGCTTGGGTCCGGATTCACCCCTCCACTTT	TRBJ1-6	.	few	TRBV5-1
CASRDRGETQYF	TGTGCCAGCAGGGACAGGGGAGAGACCCAGTACTTC	TRBJ2-5	TRBD1	.	TRBV28
CASSFPASGRNQHSYNEQFF	TGTGCCAGCAGCTTTCCCGCTAGCGGGAGGAACCAACACTCCTACAATGAGCAGTTCTTC	TRBJ2-1	TRBD2	.	TRBV7-6
CASSPGLAKSSYEQYF	TGTGCCAGCAGCCCTGGACTAGCGAAGAGCTCCTACGAGCAGTACTTC	TRBJ2-7	TRBD2	.	TRBV5-6
CAEQVNSGNTIYF	TGTGCCGAGCAGGTGAACTCTGGAAACACCATATATTTT	TRBJ1-3	.	.	TRBV30
CASSRREGDYEQYF	TGTGCCTCGAGTAGGAGGGAGGGAGACTACGAGCAGTACTTC	TRBJ2-7	TRBD2	.	TRBV15
CSVEIGIREQYF	TGCAGCGTCGAAATAGGGATTCGGGAGCAGTACTTC	TRBJ2-7	.	.	TRBV29-1
CASSPLTGTDTQYF	TGTGCCAGCAGCCCCCTCACCGGCACAGATACGCAGTATTTT	TRBJ2-3	.	.	TRBV14
CASSQGSSGTSVSPLHF	TGTGCCAGCAGCCAAGGCTCGTCAGGGACCTCTGTGTCACCCCTCCACTTT	TRBJ1-6	.	.	TRBV3-1/TRBV3-2
CASGGLAGYNEQFF	TGTGCCAGCGGGGGACTAGCGGGCTACAATGAGCAGTTCTTC	TRBJ2-1	TRBD2	.	TRBV28
CASILGGRFTEAFF	TGTGCCAGCATCCTCGGGGGTAGATTCACTGAAGCTTTCTTT	TRBJ1-1	.	.	TRBV6-5
CASSVGGRTDTQYF	TGTGCCAGCAGCGTAGGGGGCAGGACAGATACGCAGTATTTT	TRBJ2-3	.	.	TRBV9
CASSFATDDRRPQHF	TGTGCCAGTAGTTTCGCAACGGACGACCGCCGGCCCCAGCATTTT	TRBJ1-5	.	.	TRBV19
CASWTANQPQHF	TGTGCCAGCTGGACAGCTAATCAGCCCCAGCATTTT	TRBJ1-5	.	.	TRBV28
CASSSETQYF	TGTGCCAGCAGTTCTGAGACCCAGTACTTC	TRBJ2-5	.	.	TRBV28
CAWSDGGGVGDTQYF	TGTGCCTGGAGTGACGGCGGGGGGGTTGGAGATACGCAGTATTTT	TRBJ2-3	TRBD2	.	TRBV30
CASSYPRAGNYEQYF	TGTGCCAGCAGTTACCCTCGAGCGGGAAATTACGAGCAGTACTTC	TRBJ2-7	TRBD2	.	TRBV6-5
CASSFTDSNTEAFF	TGCGCCAGCAGCTTTACGGATTCGAACACTGAAGCTTTCTTT	TRBJ1-1	.	few	TRBV5-1
CASSGDDSGDTQYF	TGTGCCAGCAGTGGGGACGATTCGGGAGATACGCAGTATTTT	TRBJ2-3	.	.	TRBV28
CASSPLRDRRSGNTIYF	TGTGCCAGCAGTCCGCTCCGGGACCGCCGCTCTGGAAACACCATATATTTT	TRBJ1-3	.	.	TRBV27
CASSFNYNSPLHF	TGTGCCAGCAGTTTCAACTATAATTCACCCCTCCACTTT	TRBJ1-6	.	.	TRBV12-3/TRBV12-4
CATSDSQSFLDYNEQFF	TGTGCCACCAGTGATTCCCAATCCTTCTTGGACTACAATGAGCAGTTCTTC	TRBJ2-1	.	.	TRBV24-1
CASSPSGTGSAGELFF	TGTGCCAGCTCACCTTCCGGGACAGGGTCTGCCGGGGAGCTGTTTTTT	TRBJ2-2	TRBD1	.	TRBV18
CAWSGSPYTLNTEAFF	TGTGCCTGGAGTGGATCACCGTACACCCTGAACACTGAAGCTTTCTTT	TRBJ1-1	.	.	TRBV30
CATSPYRGANNEQFF	TGTGCCACCTCACCCTACCGGGGGGCGAACAATGAGCAGTTCTTC	TRBJ2-1	.	.	TRBV24-1
CASSETGTGIQSNQPQHF	TGTGCCAGTAGTGAAACCGGGACAGGGATTCAGAGCAATCAGCCCCAGCATTTT	TRBJ1-5	TRBD1	.	TRBV19
CAWSVSYEQYF	TGTGCCTGGAGTGTATCCTACGAGCAGTACTTC	TRBJ2-7	.	.	TRBV30
CASSDSSGGTDTQYF	TGTGCCAGCAGTGACTCTAGCGGGGGCACAGATACGCAGTATTTT	TRBJ2-3	TRBD2	few	TRBV6-4
CASSPVTGWAYEQYF	TGTGCCAGCTCACCCGTAACAGGGTGGGCCTACGAGCAGTACTTC	TRBJ2-7	.	.	TRBV18
CATSDHPQGARVAEAFF	TGTGCCACCAGTGACCACCCACAGGGGGCTAGGGTGGCTGAAGCTTTCTTT	TRBJ1-1	TRBD1	.	TRBV24-1
CASRDLPGRGALAGSSYNEQFF	TGTGCCAGTAGGGACCTACCCGGGAGAGGGGCGCTAGCGGGAAGCTCCTACAATGAGCAGTTCTTC	TRBJ2-1	TRBD2	.	TRBV19
CASRVSSGRNEQYF	TGTGCCAGTAGGGTCTCTAGCGGGAGAAACGAGCAGTACTTC	TRBJ2-7	TRBD2	few	TRBV19
CASSLDEGNQPQHF	TGTGCCAGCAGCCTGGATGAAGGCAATCAGCCCCAGCATTTT	TRBJ1-5	.	.	TRBV6-5
CASSYLWGDTEAFF	TGTGCCAGCAGCTACCTCTGGGGGGACACTGAAGCTTTCTTT	TRBJ1-1	.	.	TRBV6-5
CASRESPTAMNTEAFF	TGCGCCAGCAGGGAATCCCCGACAGCCATGAACACTGAAGCTTTCTTT	TRBJ1-1	.	.	TRBV5-1
CASSVGSDSNEQYF	TGTGCCAGCAGCGTAGGTTCGGACAGTAACGAGCAGTACTTC	TRBJ2-7	.	.	TRBV9
CASSPYRDPGYGYTF	TGTGCCAGCAGCCCATACAGGGACCCGGGCTATGGCTACACCTTC	TRBJ1-2	.	.	TRBV7-2
CSVGGGQGARAFF	TGCAGCGTCGGGGGCGGACAGGGGGCTAGAGCTTTCTTT	TRBJ1-1	TRBD1	.	TRBV29-1
CASSPQLANQETQYF	TGTGCCAGCAGCCCCCAATTGGCCAACCAAGAGACCCAGTACTTC	TRBJ2-5	.	.	TRBV7-9
CASSSGQASAFF	TGTGCCAGCAGTAGCGGACAGGCCTCAGCTTTCTTT	TRBJ1-1	TRBD1	once	TRBV6-2/TRBV6-3
CASSPTNSPLHF	TGTGCCAGCAGTCCTACCAATTCACCCCTCCACTTT	TRBJ1-6	.	.	TRBV25-1
CASSFNSVGLRDTQYF	TGTGCCAGCAGTTTTAACTCCGTGGGACTCCGAGATACGCAGTATTTT	TRBJ2-3	.	.	TRBV27
CASSLGWVKSYTF	TGTGCCAGCAGCTTGGGATGGGTTAAGAGCTACACCTTC	TRBJ1-2	.	.	TRBV5-4